This T cell receptor (beta chain) was recovered during a study of T cells after yellow fever vaccination. Study-level findings and limits: Some clonotypes, a small share, were shared between CD4 and CD8 compartments.

TCRdb redid the calling of the 5' RACE reads with MiXCR, one entry per CDR3 protein. Here the sample spans under 150,000 distinct CDR3 sequences, more than 6% being singletons. Germline trimming cut 6 bases from V and 4 bases from J; bases unmatched to any gene: 1. The CDR3 is made up of 12 amino acids. Germline lookup yields CDR1 DFQATT and CDR2 SNEGSKA (reference sequence). This clonotype was picked up many times. Its antigen remains unknown. This TCR came from a man between 25 and 39 years old who received the YFV17D yellow fever vaccine. The sequences come from CD4+ T cells sorted from PBMCs, collected 5 days after the yellow fever booster vaccination. The chain combines TRBV20-1 with TRBJ2-7; 12 nucleotides agree with TRBD2. The CDR3 DNA follows: TGCAGTGCCACTAGCGGGAGGTACGAGCAGTACTTC. It is translated as CSATSGRYEQYF.